This TCR beta chain was observed in a study of CD8 T cells in ankylosing spondylitis (dated by TCRdb to the late 2010s). With respect to the entire study: T cell receptor beta repertoires were profiled in healthy donors and ankylosing spondylitis patients so that disease-linked TCR variants could be found. The whole study cohort included 95 to 130 healthy donors and 20 to 30 ankylosing spondylitis patients. Peripheral blood was sampled, and synovial fluid was additionally collected from ankylosing spondylitis patients. What the study reported, not specific to this receptor: The disease-linked clones were reported as significantly enriched in matched synovial fluid samples from ankylosing spondylitis patients. A TCR beta motif made up of fewer than 10 highly homologous amino acid variants appeared to be characteristic of blood from ankylosing spondylitis patients. The disease-linked clones had a CD8+ phenotype and were found at relatively low frequencies in peripheral blood. Some of the motif variants had been reported before in the synovial fluid and blood of reactive arthritis patients, a finding that suggests common disease-initiation mechanisms.

This clonotype occurred many times. Its recognized antigen is unknown. The record has no base qualities; no much larger clone is one base away. The CDR3 measures 15 amino acids from cysteine to phenylalanine. Only the CDR3 region is kept as DNA, spanning 45 bases read in frame from base 1. CDR1 and CDR2, per the germline V gene, are SGHTA and FQGNSA. For this chain, trimming is 2 bases at the V end and 5 bases at the J end, and the number of junction bases without a gene match is 4. The run used an Illumina HiSeq 2500. Quantitative 5'-RACE with molecular barcodes was used to prepare TCR beta libraries. In the paper's pipeline: A new computational method based on a probabilistic model of VDJ rearrangement was used to identify disease-linked TCR variants. The raw public data were reprocessed by TCRdb itself: fastp quality trimming at Q25, MiXCR clonotype calling, in-frame beta chains only. Entries that share a CDR3 protein sequence are merged under the most common genes and DNA. Clone size and V and J calls follow TCRdb, not the original study. For this sample the table gives hundreds of thousands of distinct CDR3 sequences, of which around 9.2% were detected only once. The ten largest clones represent approximately 6.3% of the sample.

The chain uses TRBV7-2 and TRBJ2-3; 10 central bases correspond to TRBD2. The sequenced sample was blood, either unsorted or a sorted T cell fraction (not recorded which). The TCR was taken from a male donor with ankylosing spondylitis or in good health (not recorded which). For the CDR3, the sequence is CASSLSGGVLDTQYF. The bases are TGTGCCAGCAGCTTAAGCGGGGGGGTCTTAGATACGCAGTATTTT.